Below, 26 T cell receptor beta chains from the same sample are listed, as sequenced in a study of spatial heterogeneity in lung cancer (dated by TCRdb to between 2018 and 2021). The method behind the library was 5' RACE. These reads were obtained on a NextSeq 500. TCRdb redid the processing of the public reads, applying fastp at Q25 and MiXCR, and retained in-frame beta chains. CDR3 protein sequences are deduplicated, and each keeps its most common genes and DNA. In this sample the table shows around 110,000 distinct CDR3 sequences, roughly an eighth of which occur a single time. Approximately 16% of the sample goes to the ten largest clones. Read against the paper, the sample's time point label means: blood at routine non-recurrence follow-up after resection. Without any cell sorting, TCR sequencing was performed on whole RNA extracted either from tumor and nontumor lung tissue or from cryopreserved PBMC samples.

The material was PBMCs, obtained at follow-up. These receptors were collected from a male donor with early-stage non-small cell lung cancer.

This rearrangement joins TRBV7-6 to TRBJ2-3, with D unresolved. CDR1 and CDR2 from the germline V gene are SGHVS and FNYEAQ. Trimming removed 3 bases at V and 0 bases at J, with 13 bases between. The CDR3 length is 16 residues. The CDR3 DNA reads TGTGCCAGCAGCTTCTTCGACGGAGCAAGCACAGATACGCAGTATTTT. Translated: CASSFFDGASTDTQYF.

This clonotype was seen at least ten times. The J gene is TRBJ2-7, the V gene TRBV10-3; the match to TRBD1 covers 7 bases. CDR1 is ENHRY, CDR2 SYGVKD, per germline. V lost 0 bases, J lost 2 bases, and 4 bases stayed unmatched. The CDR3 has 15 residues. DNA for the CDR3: TGTGCCATCAGTGAGTCTGAGGGGGCACCCTACGAGCAGTACTTC. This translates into CAISESEGAPYEQYF.

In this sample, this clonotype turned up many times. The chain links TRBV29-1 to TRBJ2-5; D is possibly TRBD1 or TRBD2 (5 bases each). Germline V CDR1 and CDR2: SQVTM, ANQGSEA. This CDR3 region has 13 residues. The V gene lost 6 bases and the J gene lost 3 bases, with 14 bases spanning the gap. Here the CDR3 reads CSVLDRAKETQYF. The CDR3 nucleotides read TGCAGCGTACTAGACAGAGCCAAAGAGACCCAGTACTTC.

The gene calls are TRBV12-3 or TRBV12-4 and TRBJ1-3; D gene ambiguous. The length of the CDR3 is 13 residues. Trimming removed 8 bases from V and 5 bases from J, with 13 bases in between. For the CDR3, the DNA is TGTGCCAGCGCCCCCGGGCCTCGAAACACCATATATTTT. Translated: CASAPGPRNTIYF.

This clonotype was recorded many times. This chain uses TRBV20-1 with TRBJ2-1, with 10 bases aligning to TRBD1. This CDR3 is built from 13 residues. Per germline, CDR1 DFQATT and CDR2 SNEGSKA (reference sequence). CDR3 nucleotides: TGCAGCCCGGGACAGGGGAGAGGGGGTGAGCAGTTCTTC. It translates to CSPGQGRGGEQFF.

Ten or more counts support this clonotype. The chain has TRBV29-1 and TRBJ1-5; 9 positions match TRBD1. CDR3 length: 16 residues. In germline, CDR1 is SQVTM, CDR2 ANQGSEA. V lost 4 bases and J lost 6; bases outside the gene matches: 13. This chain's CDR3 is CSVGLGGTGSGQPQHF. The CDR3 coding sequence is TGCAGCGTTGGGCTTGGGGGGACAGGGTCTGGTCAGCCCCAGCATTTT.

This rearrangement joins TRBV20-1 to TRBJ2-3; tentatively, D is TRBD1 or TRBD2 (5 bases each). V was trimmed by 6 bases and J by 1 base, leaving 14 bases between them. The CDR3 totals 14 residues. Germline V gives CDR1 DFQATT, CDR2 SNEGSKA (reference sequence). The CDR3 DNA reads TGCAGTGCGAGGGGAAGTTACGGCACAGATACGCAGTATTTT. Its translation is CSARGSYGTDTQYF.

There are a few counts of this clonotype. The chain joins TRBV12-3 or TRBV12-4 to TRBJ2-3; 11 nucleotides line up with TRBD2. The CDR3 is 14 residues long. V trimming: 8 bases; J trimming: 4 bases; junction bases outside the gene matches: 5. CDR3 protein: CASLTSGAADTQYF. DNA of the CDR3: TGTGCCAGCCTGACTAGCGGGGCGGCAGATACGCAGTATTTT.

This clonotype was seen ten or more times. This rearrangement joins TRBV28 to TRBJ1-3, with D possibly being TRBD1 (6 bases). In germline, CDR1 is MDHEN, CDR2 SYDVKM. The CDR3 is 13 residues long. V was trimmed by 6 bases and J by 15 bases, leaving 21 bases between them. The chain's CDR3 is CASSSGNRVPRYF. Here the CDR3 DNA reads TGTGCCAGCAGCAGCGGGAACAGGGTACCTAGATATTTT.

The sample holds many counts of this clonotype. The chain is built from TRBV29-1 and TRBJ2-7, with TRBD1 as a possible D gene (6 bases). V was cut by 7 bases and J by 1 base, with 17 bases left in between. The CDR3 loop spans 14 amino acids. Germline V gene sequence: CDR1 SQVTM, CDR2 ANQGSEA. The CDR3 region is CSAGFNRASYEQYF. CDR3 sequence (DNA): TGCAGCGCTGGCTTTAACAGGGCATCCTACGAGCAGTACTTC.

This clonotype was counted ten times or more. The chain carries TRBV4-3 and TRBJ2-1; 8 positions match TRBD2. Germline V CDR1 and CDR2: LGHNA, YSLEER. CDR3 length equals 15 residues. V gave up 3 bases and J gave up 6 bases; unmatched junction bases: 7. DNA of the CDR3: TGCGCCAGCAGCCACCTTCCCGGGACTAGCAATGAGCAGTTCTTC. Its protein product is CASSHLPGTSNEQFF.

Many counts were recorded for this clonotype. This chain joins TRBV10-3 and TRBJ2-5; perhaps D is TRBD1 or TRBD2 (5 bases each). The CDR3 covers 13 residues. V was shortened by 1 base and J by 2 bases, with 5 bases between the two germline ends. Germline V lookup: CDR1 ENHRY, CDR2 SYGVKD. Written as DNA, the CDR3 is TGTGCCATCAGTGAGTGGGGGCAAGAGACCCAGTACTTC. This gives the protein CAISEWGQETQYF.

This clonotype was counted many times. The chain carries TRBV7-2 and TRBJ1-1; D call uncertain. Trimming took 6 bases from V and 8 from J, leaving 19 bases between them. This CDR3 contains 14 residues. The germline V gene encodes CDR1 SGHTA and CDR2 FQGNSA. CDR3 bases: TGTGCCAGCAGTAATGGGGAGGTGATGCTGGAAGCTTTCTTT. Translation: CASSNGEVMLEAFF. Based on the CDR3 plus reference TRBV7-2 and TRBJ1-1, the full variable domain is GAGVSQSPSNKVTEKGKDVELRCDPISGHTALYWYRQSLGQGLEFLIYFQGNSAPDKSGLPSDRFSAERTGGSVSTLTIQRTQQEDSAVYLCASSNGEVMLEAFFGQGTRLTVV.

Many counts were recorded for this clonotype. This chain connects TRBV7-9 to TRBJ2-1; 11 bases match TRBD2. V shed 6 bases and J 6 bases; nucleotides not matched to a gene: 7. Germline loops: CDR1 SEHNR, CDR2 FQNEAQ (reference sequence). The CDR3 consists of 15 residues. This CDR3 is CASRITSGGVNEQFF. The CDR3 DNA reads TGTGCCAGCAGAATCACTAGCGGGGGAGTCAATGAGCAGTTCTTC.

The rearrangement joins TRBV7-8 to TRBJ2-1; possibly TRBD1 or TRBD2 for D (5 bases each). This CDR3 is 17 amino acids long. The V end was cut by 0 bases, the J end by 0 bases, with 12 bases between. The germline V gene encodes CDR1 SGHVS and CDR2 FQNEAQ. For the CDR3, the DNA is TGTGCCAGCAGCTTAGCGGGGGTCCCCGCCTCCTACAATGAGCAGTTCTTC. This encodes CASSLAGVPASYNEQFF.

The CDR3 DNA sequence: TGTGCCAGCAGCCCGAGTTATAGCAATCAGCCCCAGCATTTT. Protein: CASSPSYSNQPQHF. The V call is TRBV7-2, the J call TRBJ1-5, with no clear D. CDR3 length equals 14 residues. Deletions cut 5 bases from V and 0 bases from J, with 8 bases between. Germline CDR1 SGHTA, CDR2 FQGNSA.

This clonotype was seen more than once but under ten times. The CDR3 loop is CASIGGANQPQHF. DNA for the CDR3: TGTGCCAGCATTGGGGGGGCTAATCAGCCCCAGCATTTT. The chain combines TRBV28 with TRBJ1-5; tentative D call: TRBD1 (6 bases). Germline assignment: CDR1 MDHEN and CDR2 SYDVKM. Trimming removed 7 bases at V and 4 bases at J, with 11 bases between. The CDR3 loop spans 13 amino acids.

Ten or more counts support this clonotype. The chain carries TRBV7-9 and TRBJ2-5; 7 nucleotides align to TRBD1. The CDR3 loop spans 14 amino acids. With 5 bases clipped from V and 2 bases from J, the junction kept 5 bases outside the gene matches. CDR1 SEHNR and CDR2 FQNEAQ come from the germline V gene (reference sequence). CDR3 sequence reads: CASSDIRGQETQYF. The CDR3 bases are TGTGCCAGCAGCGATATCAGGGGGCAAGAGACCCAGTACTTC.

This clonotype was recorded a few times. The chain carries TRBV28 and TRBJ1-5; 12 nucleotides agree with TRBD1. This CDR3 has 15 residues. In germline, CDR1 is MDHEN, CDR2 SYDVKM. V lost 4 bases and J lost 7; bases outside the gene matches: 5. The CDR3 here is CASSSGQGALQPQHF. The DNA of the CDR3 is TGTGCCAGCAGTTCGGGACAGGGGGCTCTGCAGCCCCAGCATTTT.

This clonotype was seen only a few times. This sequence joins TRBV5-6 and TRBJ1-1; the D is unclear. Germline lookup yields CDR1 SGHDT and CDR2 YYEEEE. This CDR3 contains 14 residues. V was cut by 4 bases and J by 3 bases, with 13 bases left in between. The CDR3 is CASSLKRADTEAFF. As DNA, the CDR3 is TGTGCCAGCAGCCTTAAGCGGGCGGACACTGAAGCTTTCTTT.

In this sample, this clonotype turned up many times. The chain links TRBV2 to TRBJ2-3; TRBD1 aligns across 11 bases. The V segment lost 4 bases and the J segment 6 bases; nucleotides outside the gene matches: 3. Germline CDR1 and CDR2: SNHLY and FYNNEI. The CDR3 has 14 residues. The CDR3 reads CASSGTGGRDTQYF. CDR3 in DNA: TGTGCCAGCAGTGGGACAGGGGGCAGGGATACGCAGTATTTT.

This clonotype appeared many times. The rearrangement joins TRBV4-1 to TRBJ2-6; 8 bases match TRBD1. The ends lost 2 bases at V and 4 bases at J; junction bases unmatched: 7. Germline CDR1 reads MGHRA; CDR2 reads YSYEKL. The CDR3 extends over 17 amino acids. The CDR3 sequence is CASSQSQGAGGANVLTF. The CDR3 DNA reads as TGCGCCAGCAGCCAAAGTCAGGGGGCAGGAGGGGCCAACGTCCTGACTTTC.

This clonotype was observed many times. This CDR3 reads CSVGDLGGMKGRDGYTF. The CDR3 nucleotides are TGCAGCGTTGGGGACCTAGGGGGAATGAAGGGTAGAGATGGCTACACCTTC. This rearrangement joins TRBV29-1 to TRBJ1-2, with D maybe TRBD1 (6 bases). Germline CDR1 is SQVTM and CDR2 is ANQGSEA. The ends were cut back, 4 bases at V and 6 bases at J, with 27 bases in the middle. The CDR3 is 17 residues long.

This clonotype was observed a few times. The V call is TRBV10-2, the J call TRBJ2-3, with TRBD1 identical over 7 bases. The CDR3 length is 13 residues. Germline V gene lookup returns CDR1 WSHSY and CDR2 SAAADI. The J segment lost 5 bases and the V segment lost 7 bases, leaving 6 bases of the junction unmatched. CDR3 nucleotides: TGCGCCAGCACGAGGGGGCGCAAAGATACGCAGTATTTT. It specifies CASTRGRKDTQYF.

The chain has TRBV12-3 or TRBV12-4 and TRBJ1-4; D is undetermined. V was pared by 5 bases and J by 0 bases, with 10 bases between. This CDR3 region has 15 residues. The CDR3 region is CASSTLGTTNEKLFF. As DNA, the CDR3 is TGTGCCAGCAGTACCCTGGGAACAACTAATGAAAAACTGTTTTTT.

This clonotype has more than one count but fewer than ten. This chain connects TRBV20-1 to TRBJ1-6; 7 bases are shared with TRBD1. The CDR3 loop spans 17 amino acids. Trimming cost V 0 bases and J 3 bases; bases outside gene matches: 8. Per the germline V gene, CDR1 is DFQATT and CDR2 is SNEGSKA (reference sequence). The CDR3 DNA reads TGCAGTGCTAGAGACGAGCGACAGGGCCGCTATAATTCACCCCTCCACTTT. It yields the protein CSARDERQGRYNSPLHF.